Listed below are T cell receptor beta chains from one sample, sequenced in a study of blood T cell repertoires in COVID-19. The data were produced by immunoSEQ multiplex PCR, yet TCRdb's version contains in-frame clones alone and is incomplete. Of about 220,000 clones in the sample, 75% to 85% were seen once. Source material: peripheral blood. The receptor source for this set is a man aged 45-60 years with active or convalescent COVID-19. Both conserved end residues are part of each CDR3. The D gene is left open where the match is weak. The size field is filled for only some rows; it gives once, few, many or a size class.

CDR3	DNA	D	V	size	J
CASSEMDRVSPLHF	TGTGCCAGCAGTGAAATGGACAGGGTCTCACCCCTCCACTTT	TRBD1	TRBV6-1	few	TRBJ1-6
CASSLSPQKSDTEAFF	TGTGCCAGCAGCTTATCCCCCCAAAAGTCGGACACTGAAGCTTTCTTT	NA	TRBV7-2	once	TRBJ1-1
CASSKALINEKLFF	TGTGCCAGCAGCAAAGCCCTAATTAATGAAAAACTGTTTTTT	NA	TRBV21-1	NA	TRBJ1-4
CASSLFTGSDGELFF	TGTGCCAGCAGTTTATTCACAGGGTCCGACGGGGAGCTGTTTTTT	NA	TRBV27	NA	TRBJ2-2
CASSLDRANTEAFF	TGTGCCAGCAGCTTAGACAGGGCGAACACTGAAGCTTTCTTT	NA	TRBV7-6	NA	TRBJ1-1
CASQRDREEDTQYF	TGTGCCAGCCAACGGGACAGGGAAGAAGATACGCAGTATTTT	TRBD1	TRBV18	NA	TRBJ2-3
CASSIGGDLGETQYF	TGTGCCAGTAGTATAGGGGGGGACCTAGGGGAGACCCAGTACTTC	NA	TRBV19	NA	TRBJ2-5
CAIIPRTPRYQETQYF	TGTGCCATCATCCCCCGGACACCTCGGTACCAAGAGACCCAGTACTTC	NA	TRBV28	NA	TRBJ2-5
CASSLGRAADTEAFF	TGTGCCAGCAGCCTTGGGAGGGCGGCGGACACTGAAGCTTTCTTT	NA	TRBV5-4	NA	TRBJ1-1
CASSLTGGNTEAFF	TGTGCCAGCAGCTTAACAGGGGGCAACACTGAAGCTTTCTTT	TRBD1	TRBV7-2	once	TRBJ1-1
CASRDRGNEQFF	TGTGCCAGCAGAGATAGGGGGAATGAGCAGTTCTTC	NA	TRBV28	NA	TRBJ2-1
CASSPGQGSRETQYF	TGTGCCAGCTCACCGGGACAGGGGTCCAGAGAGACCCAGTACTTC	TRBD1	TRBV18	NA	TRBJ2-5
CASSPRGGRENTQYF	TGTGCCAGCAGCCCCCGGGGGGGGCGGGAGAATACGCAGTATTTT	TRBD2	TRBV5-4	NA	TRBJ2-3
CASSPRQDSNEKLFF	TGTGCCAGCTCACCAAGACAGGACTCTAATGAAAAACTGTTTTTT	NA	TRBV18	NA	TRBJ1-4
CASEGGSSSYNSPLHF	TGTGCTAGTGAGGGGGGGTCGAGCTCCTATAATTCACCCCTCCACTTT	NA	TRBV12-5	NA	TRBJ1-6
CASSLAQNYGYTF	TGTGCCAGCAGCTTGGCCCAGAACTATGGCTACACCTTC	NA	TRBV5-6	NA	TRBJ1-2
CASSFGWTGANEQFF	TGTGCCAGCAGTTTCGGCTGGACGGGAGCCAATGAGCAGTTCTTC	NA	TRBV28	NA	TRBJ2-1
CATSDLFKEMEGRNGNTIYF	TGTGCCACCAGTGATTTGTTCAAAGAGATGGAGGGACGGAATGGAAACACCATATATTTT	NA	TRBV24-1	NA	TRBJ1-3
CASSLLQGSGGELFF	TGCGCCAGCAGCTTGTTACAGGGAAGTGGCGGGGAGCTGTTTTTT	NA	TRBV5-1	NA	TRBJ2-2
CASSEVGGVTEAFF	TGTGCCAGCAGTGAAGTCGGGGGAGTCACTGAAGCTTTCTTT	NA	TRBV6-1	once	TRBJ1-1
CASSKAWPGQGMGWTDTQYF	TGTGCCAGCAGCAAAGCCTGGCCGGGACAGGGGATGGGTTGGACAGATACGCAGTATTTT	NA	TRBV21-1	NA	TRBJ2-3
CASSSDRPTSTDTQYF	TGCGCCAGCAGCTCCGACAGACCAACTAGCACAGATACGCAGTATTTT	NA	TRBV5-1	NA	TRBJ2-3
CASSRRTGEDTGELFF	TGCGCCAGCAGCCGTAGGACAGGGGAGGACACCGGGGAGCTGTTTTTT	TRBD1	TRBV5-1	once	TRBJ2-2
CASSQDLAGGDFDEQFF	TGCGCCAGCAGCCAAGATCTGGCGGGGGGCGACTTTGATGAGCAGTTCTTC	TRBD2	TRBV4-3	NA	TRBJ2-1
CASSRTGVDGYTF	TGTGCCAGCAGTCGTACAGGGGTTGATGGCTACACCTTC	TRBD1	TRBV3-1/TRBV3-2	many	TRBJ1-2
CASSERLAGYQETQYF	TGTGCCAGCAGCGAAAGACTAGCCGGGTACCAAGAGACCCAGTACTTC	TRBD2	TRBV14	NA	TRBJ2-5
CASSDALAGAPRADTQYF	TGTGCCAGCAGTGACGCACTAGCGGGGGCGCCTAGGGCAGATACGCAGTATTTT	TRBD2	TRBV6-1	NA	TRBJ2-3
CASSLVGGGTYEQYF	TGTGCCAGCAGTTTAGTGGGAGGGGGGACCTACGAGCAGTACTTC	NA	TRBV27	NA	TRBJ2-7
CSARENFNQPQHF	TGCAGCGCTCGAGAGAATTTCAATCAGCCCCAGCATTTT	NA	TRBV29-1	NA	TRBJ1-5
CASATGDSNEKLFF	TGCGCCAGCGCAACAGGGGATTCTAATGAAAAACTGTTTTTT	TRBD1	TRBV5-1	NA	TRBJ1-4
CASSLDGLQAFF	TGTGCCAGCAGCTTAGATGGCCTGCAAGCTTTCTTT	NA	TRBV7-2	NA	TRBJ1-1
CASSPDRQNTEAFF	TGCGCCAGCAGCCCGGACAGGCAGAACACTGAAGCTTTCTTT	TRBD1	TRBV5-1	NA	TRBJ1-1
CSVVRDIGEETQYF	TGCAGCGTCGTCCGGGACATAGGGGAGGAGACCCAGTACTTC	NA	TRBV29-1	NA	TRBJ2-5
CASSVQGVTNYGYTF	TGTGCCAGCAGCGTACAGGGCGTGACGAACTATGGCTACACCTTC	NA	TRBV7-2	NA	TRBJ1-2
CASKTSGGAPGELFF	TGTGCCAGCAAGACTAGCGGGGGGGCCCCCGGGGAGCTGTTTTTT	TRBD2	TRBV25-1	NA	TRBJ2-2
CASSQIFGLAARDSVTDTQYF	TGTGCCAGCAGCCAAATCTTCGGTCTAGCGGCCCGGGATTCTGTCACAGATACGCAGTATTTT	TRBD2	TRBV3-1/TRBV3-2	NA	TRBJ2-3
CASTSTGGGNTEAFF	TGCGCCAGCACCTCCACAGGGGGCGGGAACACTGAAGCTTTCTTT	TRBD1	TRBV5-1	NA	TRBJ1-1
CATTGTRAGELFF	TGTGCCACCACGGGGACACGGGCCGGGGAGCTGTTTTTT	NA	TRBV19	NA	TRBJ2-2
CASSSGQGIANQPQHF	TGTGCCAGCTCATCGGGACAGGGAATTGCCAATCAGCCCCAGCATTTT	TRBD1	TRBV18	NA	TRBJ1-5
CASSTRRRGRGAWEETQYF	TGTGCCAGCAGCACCCGGCGCAGGGGGCGCGGAGCGTGGGAAGAGACCCAGTACTTC	TRBD1	TRBV7-2	NA	TRBJ2-5
CASSLVHGNTEAFF	TGTGCCAGCAGCTTAGTACATGGGAACACTGAAGCTTTCTTT	NA	TRBV11-2	NA	TRBJ1-1
CASSPFRGGTGELFF	TGTGCCAGCAGCCCATTTAGGGGTGGGACCGGGGAGCTGTTTTTT	NA	TRBV7-3	NA	TRBJ2-2
CASTLSGYSGANVLTF	TGTGCCAGCACCCTTTCGGGATATTCCGGGGCCAACGTCCTGACTTTC	NA	TRBV7-8	NA	TRBJ2-6